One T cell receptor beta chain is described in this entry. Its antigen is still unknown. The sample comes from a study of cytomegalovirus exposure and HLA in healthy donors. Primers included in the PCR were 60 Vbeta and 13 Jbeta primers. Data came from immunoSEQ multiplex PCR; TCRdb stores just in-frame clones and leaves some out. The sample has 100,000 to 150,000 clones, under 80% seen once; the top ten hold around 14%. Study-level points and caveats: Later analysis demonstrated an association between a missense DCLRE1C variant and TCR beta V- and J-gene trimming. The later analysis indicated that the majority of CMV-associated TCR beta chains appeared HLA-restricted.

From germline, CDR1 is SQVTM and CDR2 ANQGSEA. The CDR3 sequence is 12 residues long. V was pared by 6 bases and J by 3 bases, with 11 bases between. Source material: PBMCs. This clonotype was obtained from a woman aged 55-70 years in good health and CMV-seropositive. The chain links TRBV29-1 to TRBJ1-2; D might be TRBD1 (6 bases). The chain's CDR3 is CSVETGDYGYTF. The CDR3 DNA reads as TGCAGCGTAGAGACAGGAGACTATGGCTACACCTTC.